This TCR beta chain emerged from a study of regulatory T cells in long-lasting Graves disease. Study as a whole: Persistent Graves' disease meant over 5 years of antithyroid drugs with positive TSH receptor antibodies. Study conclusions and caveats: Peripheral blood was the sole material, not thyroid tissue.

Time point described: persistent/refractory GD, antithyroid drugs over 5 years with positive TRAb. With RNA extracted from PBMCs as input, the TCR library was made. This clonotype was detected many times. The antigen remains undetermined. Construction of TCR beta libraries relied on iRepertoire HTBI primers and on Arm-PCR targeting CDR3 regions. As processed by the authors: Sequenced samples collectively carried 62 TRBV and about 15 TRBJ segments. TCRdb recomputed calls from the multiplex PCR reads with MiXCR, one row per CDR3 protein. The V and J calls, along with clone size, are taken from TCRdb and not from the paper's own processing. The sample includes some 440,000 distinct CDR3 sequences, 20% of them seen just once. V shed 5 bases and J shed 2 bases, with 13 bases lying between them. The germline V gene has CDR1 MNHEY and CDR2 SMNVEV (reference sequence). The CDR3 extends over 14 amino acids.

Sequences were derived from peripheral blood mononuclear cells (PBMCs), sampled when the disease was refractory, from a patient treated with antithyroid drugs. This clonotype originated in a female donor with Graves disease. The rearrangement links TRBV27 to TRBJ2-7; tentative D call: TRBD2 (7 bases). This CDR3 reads CASSAQGTTYEQYF. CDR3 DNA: TGTGCCAGCAGTGCTCAGGGGACTACCTACGAGCAGTACTTC.